This T cell receptor (beta chain) was retrieved from a study of early T cells in non-severe SARS-CoV-2 infection. The CDR3 spans 13 residues. Per the germline V gene, CDR1 is LNHDA and CDR2 is SQIVND (reference sequence). V was trimmed by 5 bases and J by 3 bases, leaving 8 bases between them. Study-wide points: The VDJdb matching leaned toward anti-spike CD8 responses and overlooked private and CD4 specificities.

Individual cDNA molecules received unique molecular identifiers during library preparation. TCRdb processed the 5' RACE reads anew with MiXCR; each CDR3 protein has one entry. The data hold nearly 110,000 distinct CDR3 sequences, with 8.5% to 14% observed a single time. A few counts support this clonotype. Antigen specificity is unknown. The sample comprised whole blood. J is TRBJ1-5 and V is TRBV19, with D unresolved. The sequence derives from an adult who was a healthcare worker with PCR-confirmed SARS-CoV-2 infection or an uninfected control (not recorded which). The CDR3 sequence: CASSWPVNQPQHF. The CDR3 DNA follows: TGTGCCAGTAGTTGGCCAGTCAATCAGCCCCAGCATTTT.